Below are 21 T cell receptor beta chains sequenced from a single sample in a study of blood T cell repertoires in COVID-19. TCRdb's table, derived via immunoSEQ multiplex PCR, lists solely in-frame clones and lacks some. The repertoire holds some 300,000 clones, 88% seen once, with approximately 2% in the top ten. The sequenced sample consisted of PBMCs or T cells enriched from blood (not recorded which). The origin of the receptors is a woman aged 55-69 years in a cohort exposed to, infected with or recovered from COVID-19 (not recorded which).

This chain links TRBV19 with TRBJ2-7, with a possible D match to TRBD1 (5 bases). The CDR3 covers 12 residues. Trimming took 8 bases from V and 2 from J, leaving 10 bases between them. Germline CDR1 LNHDA, CDR2 SQIVND (reference sequence). The CDR3 loop reads CASAGQAYEQYF. In nucleotides, the CDR3 is TGTGCCAGTGCTGGACAAGCCTACGAGCAGTACTTC.

The J gene is TRBJ2-1, the V gene TRBV3-1 (or the pseudogene TRBV3-2); the D gene is possibly TRBD2 (6 bases). CDR1 LGHDT and CDR2 YNNKEL come from the germline V gene (reference sequence). V gave up 4 bases and J gave up 7 bases, with 8 bases separating them. The CDR3 consists of 12 residues. The CDR3, as DNA: TGTGCCAGCAGCCGGGGGAGGAATGAGCAGTTCTTC. The encoded protein is CASSRGRNEQFF.

V gene TRBV2 combines with J gene TRBJ2-3; 10 nucleotides agree with TRBD2. There are 16 residues in the CDR3. Per the germline V gene, CDR1 is SNHLY and CDR2 is FYNNEI. V lost 6 bases to trimming and J lost 3 bases; unmatched junction nucleotides: 9. CDR3 region: CASRPPGLAATDTQYF. The CDR3 DNA follows: TGTGCCAGCAGACCCCCTGGACTAGCGGCGACAGATACGCAGTATTTT.

The rearrangement joins TRBV11-1 to TRBJ2-7, with D perhaps TRBD1 (6 bases). Germline loops: CDR1 SGHAT, CDR2 FQDESV (reference sequence). V lost 5 bases to trimming and J lost 1 base, with 6 bases between them. The CDR3 length is 12 residues. In DNA, the CDR3 is TGTGCCAGCAGCACAGGGTCCTACGAGCAGTACTTC. Amino acid sequence: CASSTGSYEQYF.

This chain links TRBV29-1 with TRBJ2-3; D not resolved. V lost 6 bases and J lost 6, with 19 bases in between. The CDR3 has 14 residues. Germline CDR1 reads SQVTM; CDR2 reads ANQGSEA. This chain's CDR3 is CSVDSPKKFDTQYF. CDR3 bases: TGCAGCGTAGACTCCCCAAAGAAGTTTGATACGCAGTATTTT.

The gene calls are TRBV9 and TRBJ2-1; D may be TRBD1 (6 bases). The CDR3 has 15 residues. Trimming cost V 2 bases and J 1 base, with 10 bases left between them. The germline CDR1 and CDR2 sequences are SGDLS and YYNGEE. CDR3 in amino acids: CASSVSGHSYNEQFF. The CDR3 coding sequence is TGTGCCAGCAGCGTCTCGGGACATTCCTACAATGAGCAGTTCTTC.

The chain couples TRBV7-8 to TRBJ2-1, with 9 bases aligning to TRBD2. J gave up 2 bases and V 5 bases, and 4 bases lay outside the gene matches. CDR1 is SGHVS and CDR2 is FQNEAQ in the germline V gene. The CDR3 totals 15 residues. The CDR3 spells CASSVSGSTYNEQFF. CDR3 nucleotide sequence: TGTGCCAGCAGCGTTAGCGGGAGCACCTACAATGAGCAGTTCTTC.

The CDR3 is CASSLSAGWQPQHF. CDR3 sequence (DNA): TGTGCCAGCAGTTTATCGGCAGGCTGGCAGCCCCAGCATTTT. The chain recombines TRBV27 with TRBJ1-5; D unclear. The CDR3 runs to 14 residues. The V end lost 0 bases, the J end lost 7 bases, and 10 bases lay between the germline ends. The germline V gene has CDR1 MNHEY and CDR2 SMNVEV (reference sequence).

The rearrangement links TRBV30 to TRBJ1-1; 9 bases fit TRBD1. Trimming took 0 bases from V and 11 from J; bases not matched to a gene: 7. The CDR3 consists of 13 residues. Germline values: CDR1 GTSNPN, CDR2 SVGIG (reference sequence). The CDR3 region has the DNA TGTGCCTGGAGTGTAAAGGGACAGGGTAGGGCTTTCTTT. Its protein product is CAWSVKGQGRAFF. Full variable domain (outside the CDR3, taken from reference TRBV30 and TRBJ1-1): SQTIHQWPATLVQPVGSPLSLECTVEGTSNPNLYWYRQAAGRGLQLLFYSVGIGQISSEVPQNLSASRPQDRQFILSSKKLLLSDSGFYLCAWSVKGQGRAFFGQGTRLTVV.

The genes are TRBV9 and TRBJ2-3; TRBD2 agrees at 11 bases. The CDR3 runs 16 residues. The J segment lost 5 bases and the V segment lost 4 bases, leaving 9 bases of the junction unmatched. The germline gives CDR1 SGDLS, CDR2 YYNGEE. The CDR3, as DNA: TGTGCCAGCAGCATAGCGGGACTAGCGGAGATAGATACGCAGTATTTT. Protein: CASSIAGLAEIDTQYF.

The chain is built from TRBV5-4 and TRBJ1-1; D is unresolved. This CDR3 has 13 amino acids. V dropped 4 bases and J dropped 6 bases, with 13 bases sitting between them. The V gene's germline CDR1 is SGHNT and CDR2 YYREEE (reference sequence). Here the CDR3 reads CASSPSGWSEAFF. For the CDR3, the DNA is TGTGCCAGCAGCCCTAGTGGGTGGTCTGAAGCTTTCTTT. Supplemented by reference TRBV5-4 and TRBJ1-1, the full variable domain reads ETGVTQSPTHLIKTRGQQVTLRCSSQSGHNTVSWYQQALGQGPQFIFQYYREEENGRGNFPPRFSGLQFPNYSSELNVNALELDDSALYLCASSPSGWSEAFFGQGTRLTVV.

The chain links TRBV7-8 to TRBJ2-1; 13 bases align to TRBD2. V lost 9 bases, J lost 8 bases, and 16 bases stayed unmatched. Germline CDR1 SGHVS, CDR2 FQNEAQ. The CDR3 is 17 residues long. The CDR3 DNA reads as TGTGCCAGTATGTTCTGGGCCGGGACTAGCGGGAAAGATGAGCAGTTCTTC. Translation: CASMFWAGTSGKDEQFF.

V and J are TRBV28 and TRBJ1-4; 9 bases line up with TRBD1. The CDR3 extends over 14 amino acids. Trimming cost V 6 bases and J 8 bases; bases outside gene matches: 7. Germline V CDR1 and CDR2: MDHEN, SYDVKM. The chain's CDR3 is CASSATGQGEKLFF. DNA for the CDR3: TGTGCCAGCAGCGCCACGGGACAGGGAGAAAAACTGTTTTTT.

The genes are TRBV24-1 and TRBJ2-1; D uncertain. CDR1 KGHDR and CDR2 SFDVKD come from the germline V gene. Trimming cost V 1 base and J 5 bases, with 8 bases left between them. The CDR3 is 14 amino acids. CDR3 bases: TGTGCCACCAGTGATTTTTCAGGTAACAATGAGCAGTTCTTC. Translating gives CATSDFSGNNEQFF.

This clone was observed a single time. V gene TRBV18 combines with J gene TRBJ1-6; tentative D call: TRBD1 (5 bases). Germline V gene sequence: CDR1 KGHSH, CDR2 LQKENI. This CDR3 has 15 residues. V was cut by 2 bases and J by 7 bases, with 12 bases left in between. The CDR3 protein is CASSPGEGSNSPLHF. CDR3 sequence (DNA): TGTGCCAGCTCACCAGGGGAGGGGTCGAATTCACCCCTCCACTTT.

J is TRBJ2-2 and V is TRBV10-1; the D gene is possibly TRBD1 (6 bases). Germline V gene sequence: CDR1 WNHNN, CDR2 SYGVQD (reference sequence). V lost 4 bases and J lost 4, with 10 bases in between. The CDR3 covers 14 residues. In DNA form, the CDR3 reads TGCGCCAGCAGTGCGGACAGTACCACCGGGGAGCTGTTTTTT. It specifies CASSADSTTGELFF.

On this clone itself: Mismatch with germline at one junction end may stem from a read error. J is TRBJ1-4 and V is TRBV28; TRBD1 might be the D (6 bases). Germline values: CDR1 MDHEN, CDR2 SYDVKM. The CDR3 contains 12 residues. The CDR3 DNA reads TGTGCCAGCAGTTTAAAAAACAGGGTGATGGCTTTT. Residues: CASSLKNRVMAF.

This chain joins TRBV7-9 and TRBJ2-3, with TRBD1 identical over 7 bases. Germline values: CDR1 SEHNR, CDR2 FQNEAQ (reference sequence). The CDR3 consists of 13 residues. V was pared by 5 bases and J by 5 bases, with 4 bases of the junction left unmatched. The CDR3 DNA reads as TGTGCCAGCAGCCTTGACAGGGAAGATACGCAGTATTTT. It encodes CASSLDREDTQYF.

Here the CDR3 reads CASSPGQGNPVNYGYTF. The CDR3 DNA sequence: TGCGCCAGCAGCCCGGGACAGGGGAACCCTGTGAACTATGGCTACACCTTC. V and J are TRBV5-1 and TRBJ1-2, with 10 bases that match TRBD1. The CDR3 runs 17 residues. With V trimmed by 4 bases and J by 2 bases, 11 bases remained unmatched. CDR1 SGHRS and CDR2 YFSETQ come from the germline V gene. Complete variable domain (other parts from reference TRBV5-1 and TRBJ1-2): KAGVTQTPRYLIKTRGQQVTLSCSPISGHRSVSWYQQTPGQGLQFLFEYFSETQRNKGNFPGRFSGRQFSNSRSEMNVSTLELGDSALYLCASSPGQGNPVNYGYTFGSGTRLTVV.

The rearrangement joins TRBV4-3 to TRBJ1-2; possible D gene TRBD1, 6 bases. Germline CDR1 and CDR2: LGHNA and YSLEER. V gave up 2 bases and J gave up 6 bases, with 13 bases separating them. The CDR3 is made up of 14 amino acids. The CDR3 protein is CASSQFRGGHGYTF. For the CDR3, the DNA is TGCGCCAGCAGCCAATTTAGGGGGGGCCATGGCTACACCTTC.

The chain joins TRBV11-3 to TRBJ2-3; 8 nucleotides agree with TRBD1. Per the germline V gene, CDR1 is SGHNT and CDR2 is YENEEA. Trimming cost V 4 bases and J 1 base; bases outside gene matches: 4. This CDR3 is built from 15 residues. CDR3 loop: CASSSRGPGTDTQYF. In DNA form, the CDR3 reads TGTGCCAGCAGCTCCAGGGGGCCGGGCACAGATACGCAGTATTTT.